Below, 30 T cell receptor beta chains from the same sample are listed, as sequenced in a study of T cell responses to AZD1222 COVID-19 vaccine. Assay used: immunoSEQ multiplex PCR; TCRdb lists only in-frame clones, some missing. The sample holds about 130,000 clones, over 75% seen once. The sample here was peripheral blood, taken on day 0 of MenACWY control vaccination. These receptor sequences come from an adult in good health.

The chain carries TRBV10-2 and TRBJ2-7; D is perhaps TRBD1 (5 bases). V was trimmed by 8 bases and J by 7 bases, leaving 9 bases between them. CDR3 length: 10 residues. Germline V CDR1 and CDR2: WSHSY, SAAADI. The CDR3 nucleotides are TGCGCCAGCGGAGCAGGGGAGCAGTACTTC. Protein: CASGAGEQYF.

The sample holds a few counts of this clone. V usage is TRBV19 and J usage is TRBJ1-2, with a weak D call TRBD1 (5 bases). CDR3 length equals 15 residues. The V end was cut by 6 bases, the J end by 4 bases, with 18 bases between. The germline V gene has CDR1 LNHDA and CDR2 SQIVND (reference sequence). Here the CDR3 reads CASSPRDGGFYGYTF. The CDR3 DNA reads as TGTGCCAGTAGCCCGAGGGACGGCGGCTTCTATGGCTACACCTTC.

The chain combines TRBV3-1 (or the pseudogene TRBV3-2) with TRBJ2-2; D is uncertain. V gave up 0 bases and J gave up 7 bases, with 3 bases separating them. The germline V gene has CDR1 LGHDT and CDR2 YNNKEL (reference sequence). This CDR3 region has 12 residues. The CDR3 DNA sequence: TGTGCCAGCAGCCAAGATGGCGGGGAGCTGTTTTTT. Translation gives CASSQDGGELFF.

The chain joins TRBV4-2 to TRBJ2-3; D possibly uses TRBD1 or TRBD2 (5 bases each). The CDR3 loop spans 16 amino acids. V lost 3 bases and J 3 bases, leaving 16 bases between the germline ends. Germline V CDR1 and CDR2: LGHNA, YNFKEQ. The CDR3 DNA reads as TGTGCCAGCAGCCACGGAGGCAGGGCAATTACAGATACGCAGTATTTT. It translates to CASSHGGRAITDTQYF.

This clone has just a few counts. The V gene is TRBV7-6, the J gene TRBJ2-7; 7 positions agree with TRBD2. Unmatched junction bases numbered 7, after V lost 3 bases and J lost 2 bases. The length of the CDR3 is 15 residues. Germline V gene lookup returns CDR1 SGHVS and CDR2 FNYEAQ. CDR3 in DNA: TGTGCCAGCAGCTTGGGTCGGGGACTAACCTACGAGCAGTACTTC. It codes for CASSLGRGLTYEQYF.

CDR3 sequence reads: CASSASGRANTGELFF. The CDR3 DNA reads as TGTGCCAGCAGTGCTAGCGGGAGGGCTAACACCGGGGAGCTGTTTTTT. The chain couples TRBV9 to TRBJ2-2; 12 nucleotides line up with TRBD2. Germline V gene sequence: CDR1 SGDLS, CDR2 YYNGEE. The CDR3 has 16 amino acids. The ends lost 5 bases at V and 2 bases at J; junction bases unmatched: 4.

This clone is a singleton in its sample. The CDR3 protein is CASSLAGVAFF. The CDR3 coding sequence is TGTGCCAGCAGTTTGGCAGGTGTGGCTTTCTTT. The V and J genes are TRBV28 and TRBJ1-1; no clear D gene. V lost 3 bases and J 11 bases, leaving 10 bases between the germline ends. Germline V CDR1 and CDR2: MDHEN, SYDVKM. CDR3 length equals 11 residues.

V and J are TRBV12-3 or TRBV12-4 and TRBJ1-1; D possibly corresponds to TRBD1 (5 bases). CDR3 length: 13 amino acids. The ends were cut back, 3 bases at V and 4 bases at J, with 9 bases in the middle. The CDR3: CASSFSGITEAFF. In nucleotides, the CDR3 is TGTGCCAGCAGTTTTTCAGGGATCACTGAAGCTTTCTTT.

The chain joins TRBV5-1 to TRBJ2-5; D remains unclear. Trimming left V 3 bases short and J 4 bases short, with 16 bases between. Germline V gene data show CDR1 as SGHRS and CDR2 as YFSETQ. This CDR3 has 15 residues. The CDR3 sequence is CASSSGPVRGETQYF. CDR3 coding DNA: TGCGCCAGCAGCTCGGGCCCGGTGAGAGGAGAGACCCAGTACTTC. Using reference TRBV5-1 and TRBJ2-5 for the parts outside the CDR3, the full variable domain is KAGVTQTPRYLIKTRGQQVTLSCSPISGHRSVSWYQQTPGQGLQFLFEYFSETQRNKGNFPGRFSGRQFSNSRSEMNVSTLELGDSALYLCASSSGPVRGETQYFGPGTRLLVL.

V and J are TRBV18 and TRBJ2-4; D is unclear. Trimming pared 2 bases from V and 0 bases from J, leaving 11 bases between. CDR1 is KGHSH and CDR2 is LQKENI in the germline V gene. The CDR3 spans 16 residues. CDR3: CASSPYGPLAKNIQYF. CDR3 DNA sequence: TGTGCCAGCTCACCATACGGGCCCCTAGCCAAAAACATTCAGTACTTC.

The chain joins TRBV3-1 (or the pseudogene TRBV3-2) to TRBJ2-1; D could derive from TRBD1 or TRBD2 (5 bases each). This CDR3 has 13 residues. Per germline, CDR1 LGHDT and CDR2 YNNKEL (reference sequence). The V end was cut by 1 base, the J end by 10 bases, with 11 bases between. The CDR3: CASSQAGAKEQFF. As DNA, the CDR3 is TGTGCCAGCAGCCAAGCCGGGGCTAAGGAGCAGTTCTTC.

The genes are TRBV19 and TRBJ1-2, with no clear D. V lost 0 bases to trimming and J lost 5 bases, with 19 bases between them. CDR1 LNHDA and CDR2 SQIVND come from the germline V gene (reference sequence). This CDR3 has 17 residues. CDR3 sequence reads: CASSIESLGSRAYGYTF. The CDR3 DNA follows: TGTGCCAGTAGTATAGAAAGCCTTGGCTCGAGGGCGTATGGCTACACCTTC. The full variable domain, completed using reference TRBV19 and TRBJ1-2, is DGGITQSPKYLFRKEGQNVTLSCEQNLNHDAMYWYRQDPGQGLRLIYYSQIVNDFQKGDIAEGYSVSREKKESFPLTVTSAQKNPTAFYLCASSIESLGSRAYGYTFGSGTRLTVV.

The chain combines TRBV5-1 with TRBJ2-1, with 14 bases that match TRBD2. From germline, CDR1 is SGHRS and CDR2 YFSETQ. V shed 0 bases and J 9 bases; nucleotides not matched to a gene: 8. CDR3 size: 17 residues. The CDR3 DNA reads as TGCGCCAGCAGCTTGGCCGGGACTAGCGGGAGTAATGCTGAGCAGTTCTTC. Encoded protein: CASSLAGTSGSNAEQFF.

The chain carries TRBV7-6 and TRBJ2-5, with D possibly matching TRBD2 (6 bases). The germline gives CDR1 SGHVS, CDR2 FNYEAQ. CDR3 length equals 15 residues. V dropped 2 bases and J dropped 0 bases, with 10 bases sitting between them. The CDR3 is CASSLRELYQETQYF. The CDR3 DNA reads TGTGCCAGCAGCTTACGGGAGTTGTACCAAGAGACCCAGTACTTC.

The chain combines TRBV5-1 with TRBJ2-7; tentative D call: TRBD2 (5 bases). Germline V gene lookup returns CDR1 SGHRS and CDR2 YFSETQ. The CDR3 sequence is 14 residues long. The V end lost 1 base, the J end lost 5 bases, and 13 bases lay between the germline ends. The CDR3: CASSLPGNVDEQYF. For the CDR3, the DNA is TGCGCCAGCAGCTTGCCGGGGAACGTCGACGAGCAGTACTTC. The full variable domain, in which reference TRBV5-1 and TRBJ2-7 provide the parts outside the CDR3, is KAGVTQTPRYLIKTRGQQVTLSCSPISGHRSVSWYQQTPGQGLQFLFEYFSETQRNKGNFPGRFSGRQFSNSRSEMNVSTLELGDSALYLCASSLPGNVDEQYFGPGTRLTVT.

CDR3 region: CATTPPRDGSEQYF. The CDR3 DNA follows: TGTGCCACTACTCCACCTCGGGACGGTAGCGAGCAGTACTTC. The genes are TRBV19 and TRBJ2-7, with D perhaps matching TRBD1 or TRBD2 (5 bases each). Germline lookup yields CDR1 LNHDA and CDR2 SQIVND (reference sequence). This CDR3 has 14 residues. Trimming removed 10 bases from V and 6 bases from J, with 22 bases in between.

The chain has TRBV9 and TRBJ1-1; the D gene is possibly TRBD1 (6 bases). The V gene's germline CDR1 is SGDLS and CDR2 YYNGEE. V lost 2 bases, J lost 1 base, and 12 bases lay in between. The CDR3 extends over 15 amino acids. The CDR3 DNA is TGTGCCAGCAGCGTGAAGACAGGAGCGAACACTGAAGCTTTCTTT. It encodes CASSVKTGANTEAFF.

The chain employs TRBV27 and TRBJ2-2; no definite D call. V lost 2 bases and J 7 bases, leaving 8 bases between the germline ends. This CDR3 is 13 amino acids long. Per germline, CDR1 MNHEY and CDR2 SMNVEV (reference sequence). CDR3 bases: TGTGCCAGCAGTTTACCCGGAGTCGGGGAGCTGTTTTTT. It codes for CASSLPGVGELFF.

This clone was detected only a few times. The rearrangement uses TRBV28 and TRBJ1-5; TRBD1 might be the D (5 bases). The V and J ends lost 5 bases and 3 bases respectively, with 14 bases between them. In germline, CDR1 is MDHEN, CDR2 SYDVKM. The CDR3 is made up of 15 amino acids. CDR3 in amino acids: CASSPGGSPNQPQHF. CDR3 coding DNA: TGTGCCAGCAGTCCGGGGGGGTCCCCCAATCAGCCCCAGCATTTT.

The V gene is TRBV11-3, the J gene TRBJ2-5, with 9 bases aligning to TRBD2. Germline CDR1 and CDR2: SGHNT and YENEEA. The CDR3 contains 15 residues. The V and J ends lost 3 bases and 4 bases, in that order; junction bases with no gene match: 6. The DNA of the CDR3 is TGTGCCAGCAGCTTGGGCCTAGCGGGACGAGAGACCCAGTACTTC. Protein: CASSLGLAGRETQYF.

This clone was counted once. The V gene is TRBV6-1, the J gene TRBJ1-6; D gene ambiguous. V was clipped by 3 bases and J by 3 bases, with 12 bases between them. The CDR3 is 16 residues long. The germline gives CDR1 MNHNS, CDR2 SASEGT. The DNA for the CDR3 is TGTGCCAGCAGTGAGGTTGGAATCAACTATAATTCACCCCTCCACTTT. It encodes CASSEVGINYNSPLHF.

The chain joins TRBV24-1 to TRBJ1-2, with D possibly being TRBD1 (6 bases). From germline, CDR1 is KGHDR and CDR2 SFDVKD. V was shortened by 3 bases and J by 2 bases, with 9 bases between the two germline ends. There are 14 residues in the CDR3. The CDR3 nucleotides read TGTGCCACCAGTGATCGGACAGACAACTATGGCTACACCTTC. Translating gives CATSDRTDNYGYTF.

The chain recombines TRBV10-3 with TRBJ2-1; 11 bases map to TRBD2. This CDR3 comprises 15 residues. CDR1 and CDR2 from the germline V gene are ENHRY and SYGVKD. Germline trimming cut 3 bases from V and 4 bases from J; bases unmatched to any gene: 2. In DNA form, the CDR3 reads TGTGCCATCAGTGATGGGACTAGCGGTTACAATGAGCAGTTCTTC. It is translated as CAISDGTSGYNEQFF.

CDR3 in DNA: TGTGCCAGCAGTTCAAAGGTTTATTCACCCCTCCACTTT. This encodes CASSSKVYSPLHF. This chain uses TRBV27 with TRBJ1-6; D unresolved. This CDR3 contains 13 residues. Trimming shortened V by 4 bases and J by 8 bases, and 9 bases separated the two germline ends. Germline V gives CDR1 MNHEY, CDR2 SMNVEV (reference sequence).

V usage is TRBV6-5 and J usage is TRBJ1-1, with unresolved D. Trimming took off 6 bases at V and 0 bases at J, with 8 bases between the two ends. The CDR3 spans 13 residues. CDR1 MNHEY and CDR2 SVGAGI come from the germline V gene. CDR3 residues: CASSASMNTEAFF. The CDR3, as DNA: TGTGCCAGCAGCGCCAGTATGAACACTGAAGCTTTCTTT.

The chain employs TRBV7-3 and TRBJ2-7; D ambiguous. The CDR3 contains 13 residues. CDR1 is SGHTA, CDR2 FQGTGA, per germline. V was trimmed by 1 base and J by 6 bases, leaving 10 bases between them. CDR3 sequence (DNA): TGTGCCAGCAGCTTAAACATTATGAGCGAGCAGTACTTC. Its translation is CASSLNIMSEQYF.

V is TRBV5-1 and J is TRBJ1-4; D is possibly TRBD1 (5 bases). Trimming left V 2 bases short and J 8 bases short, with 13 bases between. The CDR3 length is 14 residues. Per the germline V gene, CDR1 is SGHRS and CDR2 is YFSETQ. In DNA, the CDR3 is TGCGCCAGCAGCTTTAGCGGGGCGGGAGAAAAACTGTTTTTT. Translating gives CASSFSGAGEKLFF.

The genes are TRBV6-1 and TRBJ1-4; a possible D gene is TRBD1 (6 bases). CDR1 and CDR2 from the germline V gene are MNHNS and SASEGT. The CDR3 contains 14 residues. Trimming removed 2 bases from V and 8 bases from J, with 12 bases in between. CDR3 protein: CASSELGAREKLFF. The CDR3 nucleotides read TGTGCCAGCAGTGAACTGGGGGCAAGGGAAAAACTGTTTTTT.

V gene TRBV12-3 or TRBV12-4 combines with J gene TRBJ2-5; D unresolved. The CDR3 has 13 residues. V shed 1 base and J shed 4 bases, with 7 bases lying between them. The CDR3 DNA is TGTGCCAGCAGTTTAGTACACTCAGAGACCCAGTACTTC. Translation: CASSLVHSETQYF.

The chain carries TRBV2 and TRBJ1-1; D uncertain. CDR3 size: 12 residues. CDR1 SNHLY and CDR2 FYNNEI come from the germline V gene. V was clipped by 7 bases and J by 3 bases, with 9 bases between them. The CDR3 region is CASTFDYTEAFF. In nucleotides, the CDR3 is TGTGCCAGCACCTTCGATTACACTGAAGCTTTCTTT.